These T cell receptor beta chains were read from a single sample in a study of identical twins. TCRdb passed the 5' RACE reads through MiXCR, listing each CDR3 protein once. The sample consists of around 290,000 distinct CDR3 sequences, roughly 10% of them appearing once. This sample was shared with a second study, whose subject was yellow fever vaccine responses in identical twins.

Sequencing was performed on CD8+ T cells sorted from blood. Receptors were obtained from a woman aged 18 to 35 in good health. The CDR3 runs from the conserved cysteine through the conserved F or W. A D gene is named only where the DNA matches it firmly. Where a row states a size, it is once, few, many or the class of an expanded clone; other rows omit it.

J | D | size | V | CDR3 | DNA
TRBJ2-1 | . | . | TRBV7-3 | CASSLSHEHTYNEQFF | TGTGCCAGCAGCTTATCTCATGAGCACACCTACAATGAGCAGTTCTTC
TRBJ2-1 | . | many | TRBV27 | CASSQQGYEQFF | TGTGCCAGCAGTCAACAGGGCTATGAGCAGTTCTTC
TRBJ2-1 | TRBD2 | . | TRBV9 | CASSVASGGAKWGYNEQFF | TGTGCCAGCAGCGTAGCCAGCGGGGGGGCAAAATGGGGCTACAATGAGCAGTTCTTC
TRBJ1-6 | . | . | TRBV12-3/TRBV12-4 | CASSVDYTLHF | TGTGCCAGCAGTGTAGATTACACCCTCCACTTT
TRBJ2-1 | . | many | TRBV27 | CASSLVRSDNEQFF | TGTGCCAGCAGTTTGGTGCGCAGTGACAATGAGCAGTTCTTC
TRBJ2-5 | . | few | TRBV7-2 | CASSPNDRGLVETQYF | TGTGCCAGCAGCCCTAACGACAGAGGGCTAGTGGAGACCCAGTACTTC
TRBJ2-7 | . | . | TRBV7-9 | CASSQAAYEQYF | TGTGCCAGCAGCCAGGCGGCGTACGAGCAGTACTTC
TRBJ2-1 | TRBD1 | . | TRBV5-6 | CASSLVGGQGSYEQFF | TGTGCCAGCAGCTTGGTCGGGGGACAGGGGTCTTACGAGCAGTTCTTC
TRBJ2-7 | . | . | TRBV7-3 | CASSFGPGGFYEQYF | .
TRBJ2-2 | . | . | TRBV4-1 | CASSQDRGGGRSTGELFF | TGCGCCAGCAGCCAAGATCGGGGCGGGGGCCGAAGCACCGGGGAGCTGTTTTTT
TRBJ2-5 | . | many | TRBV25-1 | CASSPPRGPGTQYF | TGTGCCAGCAGTCCCCCCAGAGGGCCAGGGACCCAGTACTTC
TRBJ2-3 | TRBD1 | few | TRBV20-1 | CSARDPTAGQGEDTQYF | TGCAGTGCTAGAGACCCTACCGCCGGACAGGGAGAAGATACGCAGTATTTT
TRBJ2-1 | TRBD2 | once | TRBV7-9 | CASRDSGGGEQFF | TGTGCCAGCAGAGATTCGGGGGGTGGTGAGCAGTTCTTC
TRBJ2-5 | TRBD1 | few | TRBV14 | CASSLDGTAHQETQYF | TGTGCCAGCAGCCTGGACGGGACAGCACACCAAGAGACCCAGTACTTC
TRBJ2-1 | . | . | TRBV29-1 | CSVEEGPYNEQFF | TGCAGCGTTGAGGAGGGGCCCTACAATGAGCAGTTCTTC
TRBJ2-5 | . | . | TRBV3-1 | CASSQEGETQYF | TGTGCCAGCAGCCAAGAAGGAGAGACCCAGTACTTC
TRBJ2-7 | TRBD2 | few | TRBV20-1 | CSARELAGVYEQYF | TGCAGTGCTAGGGAACTAGCGGGGGTCTACGAGCAGTACTTC
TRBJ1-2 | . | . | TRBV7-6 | CASSLAVSTDGYTF | TGTGCCAGCAGCTTAGCGGTTTCTACGGATGGCTACACCTTC
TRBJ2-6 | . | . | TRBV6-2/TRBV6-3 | CASSLIQESSGANVLTF | TGTGCCAGCAGTTTGATTCAGGAAAGCTCTGGGGCCAACGTCCTGACTTTC
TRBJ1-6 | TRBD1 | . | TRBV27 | CASTEQGAANSPLHF | TGTGCCAGCACCGAACAGGGGGCGGCCAATTCACCCCTCCACTTT
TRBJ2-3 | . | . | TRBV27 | CASSFLQGDTDTQYF | TGTGCCAGCAGTTTTTTGCAGGGCGACACAGATACGCAGTATTTT
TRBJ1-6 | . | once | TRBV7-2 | CASSLFMGSSYNSPLHF | TGTGCCAGCAGCTTATTTATGGGGAGCTCCTATAATTCACCCCTCCACTTT
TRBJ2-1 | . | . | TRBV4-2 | CASSQESSGRAYNEQFF | TGTGCCAGCAGCCAAGAATCAAGCGGTAGGGCCTACAATGAGCAGTTCTTC
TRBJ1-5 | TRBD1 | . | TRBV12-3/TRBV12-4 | CASSLGAGQASNQPQHF | TGTGCCAGCAGTTTAGGGGCCGGACAGGCAAGCAATCAGCCCCAGCATTTT
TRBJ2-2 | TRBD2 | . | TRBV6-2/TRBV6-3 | CASSYSRTSGTGELFF | TGTGCCAGCAGTTACTCGCGGACTAGCGGGACCGGGGAGCTGTTTTTT
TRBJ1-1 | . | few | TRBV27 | CASSPITENTEAFF | TGTGCCAGCAGTCCCATCACAGAGAACACTGAAGCTTTCTTT
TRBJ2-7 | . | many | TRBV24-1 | CATSDSASPYEQYF | TGTGCCACCAGTGATTCTGCCAGCCCCTACGAGCAGTACTTC
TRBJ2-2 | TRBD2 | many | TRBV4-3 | CASSQDPSGANTGELFF | TGCGCCAGCAGCCAAGATCCTAGCGGGGCGAACACCGGGGAGCTGTTTTTT
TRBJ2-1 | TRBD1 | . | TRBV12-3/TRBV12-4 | CASSLGQGDYNEQFF | TGTGCCAGCAGCCTCGGACAGGGTGACTACAATGAGCAGTTCTTC
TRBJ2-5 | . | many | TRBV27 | CASSLGGWGETQYF | TGTGCCAGCAGTTTAGGGGGGTGGGGAGAGACCCAGTACTTC
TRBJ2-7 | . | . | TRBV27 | CASSYGTPGIYEQYF | TGTGCCAGCAGTTACGGGACTCCAGGAATTTACGAGCAGTACTTC
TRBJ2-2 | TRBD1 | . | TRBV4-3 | CASSQLNSPGTGYTGELFF | TGCGCCAGCAGCCAATTAAACAGTCCCGGGACAGGGTACACCGGGGAGCTGTTTTTT
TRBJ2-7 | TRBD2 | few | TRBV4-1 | CASSQPGTSYEQYF | TGCGCCAGCAGCCAACCCGGGACTAGTTACGAGCAGTACTTC
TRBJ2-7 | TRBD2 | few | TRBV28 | CASSFKVREGYEQYF | TGTGCCAGCAGTTTTAAAGTGCGGGAGGGCTACGAGCAGTACTTC
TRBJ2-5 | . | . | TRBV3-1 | CASSQDTGRGETQYF | TGTGCCAGCAGCCAAGACACAGGTCGGGGGGAGACCCAGTACTTC
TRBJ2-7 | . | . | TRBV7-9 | CASSSGTREQYF | TGTGCCAGCAGCTCCGGGACTCGCGAGCAGTACTTC
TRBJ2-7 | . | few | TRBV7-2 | CASSLTVTYEQYF | TGTGCCAGCAGCTTAACAGTTACCTACGAGCAGTACTTC
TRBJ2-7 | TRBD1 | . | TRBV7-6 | CASSLTPDRVVREQYF | TGTGCCAGCAGCTTAACACCGGACAGGGTGGTCCGCGAGCAGTACTTC
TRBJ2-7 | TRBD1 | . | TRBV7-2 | CASSAGQGSPYEQYF | TGTGCCAGCAGCGCGGGACAGGGGAGCCCCTACGAGCAGTACTTC
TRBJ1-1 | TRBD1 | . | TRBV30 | CAWSGGQGNTEAFF | TGTGCCTGGAGTGGAGGACAGGGGAACACTGAAGCTTTCTTT
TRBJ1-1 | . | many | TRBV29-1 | CSVVVQGNTEAFF | TGCAGCGTTGTAGTCCAGGGGAACACTGAAGCTTTCTTT
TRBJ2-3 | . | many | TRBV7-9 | CASRRPSTDTQYF | TGTGCCAGCAGACGACCGAGCACAGATACGCAGTATTTT
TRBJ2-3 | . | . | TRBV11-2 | CASSFRAGNTDTQYF | TGTGCCAGCAGCTTCCGGGCAGGGAACACAGATACGCAGTATTTT
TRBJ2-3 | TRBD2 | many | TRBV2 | CASNLAGEDTQYF | TGTGCCAGCAATTTGGCGGGGGAAGATACGCAGTATTTT
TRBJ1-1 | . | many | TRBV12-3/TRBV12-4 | CASSAQGDAFF | TGTGCCAGCAGCGCCCAGGGAGATGCTTTCTTT
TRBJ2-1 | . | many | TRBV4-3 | CASSQGRLSNEQFF | TGCGCCAGCAGCCAAGGGAGACTCTCCAATGAGCAGTTCTTC
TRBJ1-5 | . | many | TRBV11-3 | CASSFRGGYSNQPQHF | TGTGCCAGCAGCTTTAGAGGAGGGTATAGCAATCAGCCCCAGCATTTT
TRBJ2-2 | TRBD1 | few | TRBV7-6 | CASSSTSRQGPGELFF | TGTGCCAGCAGCTCCACTTCCCGACAGGGCCCCGGGGAGCTGTTTTTT
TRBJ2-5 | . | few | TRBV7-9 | CASSSIAEYQETQYF | TGTGCCAGCAGCTCAATTGCGGAGTACCAAGAGACCCAGTACTTC
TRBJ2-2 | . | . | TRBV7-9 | CASSELGRTNTGELFF | TGTGCCAGCAGCGAGCTAGGCAGGACGAACACCGGGGAGCTGTTTTTT
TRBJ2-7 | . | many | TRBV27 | CASSPGTPTYVEQYF | TGTGCCAGCAGTCCCGGGACTCCGACTTATGTCGAGCAGTACTTC
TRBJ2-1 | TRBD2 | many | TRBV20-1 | CSARGTSDPGEQFF | TGCAGTGCTAGAGGGACTAGCGACCCGGGTGAGCAGTTCTTC
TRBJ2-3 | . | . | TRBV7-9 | CAEDPPRDTQYF | TGTGCCGAGGACCCTCCTCGGGATACGCAGTATTTT
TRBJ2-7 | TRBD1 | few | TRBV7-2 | CASSRGTDYEQYF | TGTGCCAGCAGCAGGGGGACAGACTACGAGCAGTACTTC